The T cell receptor (beta chain) under discussion was sequenced for a study of beta chain features in type 1 diabetes. Background on the study: Sorted cells examined across all samples numbered around 100 million. Study-wide results and caveats: Among all four CD4+ subsets, Type 1 diabetes patients had TCRB CDR3s that were moderately but significantly shorter. Still unanswered here is whether HLA type influences TCRB rearrangement. cDNA-based reads could over-represent cells with high TCR expression.

The CDR3 contains 15 residues. Trimming left V 0 bases short and J 0 bases short, with 6 bases between. CDR1 and CDR2 (germline): LGHNA, YSLEER. A note on this clone: Its antigen is not known.

Expressed TCRB transcripts were sequenced, since all the RNA that had been isolated was reverse transcribed. TCRdb's copy holds only in-frame clones and misses some; the assay was immunoSEQ multiplex PCR. The sample consists of under 300,000 clones, roughly 11% of them appearing once. CD45RO/CCR7/CD25/CD127/CD95/CD27 sorting isolated CD4+ naive, central memory, regulatory and stem cell-like memory cells. This clonotype was obtained from a man younger than 45 with type 1 diabetes. The V and J genes are TRBV4-3 and TRBJ2-1; D not certain. The sample taken for sequencing was naive CD4+ T cells from blood. This chain's CDR3 is CASSQDYSSYNEQFF. The CDR3 DNA is TGCGCCAGCAGCCAAGATTATAGCTCCTACAATGAGCAGTTCTTC.